What follows are 5 T cell receptor beta chains derived from one specimen sequenced in a study of molecular identifiers for immune sequencing clone quantification. Each CDR3 protein is one row after TCRdb ran MiXCR on the PCR reads. The sample contains 50,000 to 75,000 distinct CDR3 sequences, around 20% of which appear only once. The sequenced sample consisted of naive CD8+ T cells from blood, with Jurkat cell RNA spiked in. Subset meaning: FACS-sorted CD8+CD4-CCR7+CD45RA+ naive T cells. These receptors all stem from a human donor in good health. Some libraries in this study had Jurkat cell RNA spiked in.

As for this clonotype: Compared with germline, one end of the junction differs, possibly owing to a read error. The gene calls are TRBV7-9 and TRBJ2-3; TRBD1 is a possible D gene (6 bases). The J call may be mistaken, given a closer DNA end match to TRBJ1-5. Germline V gene data show CDR1 as SEHNR and CDR2 as FQNEAQ (reference sequence). This CDR3 has 15 amino acids. The CDR3 loop is CAGSSTGGWTDTQHF. The CDR3 region has the DNA TGTGCCGGCAGCTCGACGGGAGGCTGGACAGATACGCAGCATTTT.

The table lists this clonotype with a few counts. The rearrangement links TRBV12-5 to TRBJ2-7, with D uncertain. The CDR3 is 13 amino acids. V dropped 5 bases and J dropped 5 bases, with 13 bases sitting between them. CDR1 and CDR2 (germline): LGHNT, FRNRAP. The CDR3 DNA reads as TGTGCTAGTGGTACCCCCGAGTCCCACGAGCAGTACTTC. Protein sequence: CASGTPESHEQYF.

A few counts support this clonotype. This rearrangement joins TRBV28 to TRBJ1-2; the D gene is possibly TRBD1 (6 bases). The CDR3 is made up of 14 amino acids. The V gene lost 6 bases and the J gene lost 8 bases, with 19 bases spanning the gap. CDR1 MDHEN and CDR2 SYDVKM come from the germline V gene. CDR3 bases: TGTGCCAGCAGCCCACTTTCCACAGGGACGGGCTACACCTTC. Protein: CASSPLSTGTGYTF.

In its sample, this clonotype was seen many times. The chain carries TRBV27 and TRBJ2-5; D remains ambiguous. Trimming pared 4 bases from V and 3 bases from J, leaving 9 bases between. Germline CDR1 and CDR2: MNHEY and SMNVEV (reference sequence). The CDR3 has 13 residues. The CDR3 loop is CASSSLPEETQYF. The CDR3 DNA sequence: TGTGCCAGCAGTTCCTTACCGGAAGAGACCCAGTACTTC.

This clonotype was detected ten times or more. V and J are TRBV28 and TRBJ2-3; TRBD1 might be the D (6 bases). V was clipped by 7 bases and J by 0 bases, with 23 bases between them. CDR1 is MDHEN, CDR2 SYDVKM, per germline. This CDR3 has 18 residues. Written as DNA, the CDR3 is TGTGCCAGCAACACTAAGCCCCAGGGGTGGCCTAGCACAGATACGCAGTATTTT. This translates into CASNTKPQGWPSTDTQYF.